The TCR beta chain under discussion was sequenced for a study of T cell repertoires in cytomegalovirus infection. For the study at large: Matching HLA type, along with CMV infection, was indicated by public TCR beta signatures.

The CDR3 covers 15 residues. The trim removed 1 base at V and 5 bases at J, leaving 5 bases unmatched. Germline V CDR1 and CDR2: SGHTA, FQGNSA. TCRdb re-derived calls from the reads in MiXCR, one entry per CDR3 protein. The sample has 200,000 to 300,000 distinct CDR3 sequences; roughly 13% are singletons. Sequencing used PBMCs. V gene TRBV7-2 combines with J gene TRBJ2-5; 9 bases map to TRBD2. The source is a human donor in good health (CMV status not recorded). Some clones in this sample may be carry-over from other donors' samples. CDR3 residues: CASSLVAGAPETQYF. DNA of the CDR3: TGTGCCAGCAGCTTAGTAGCGGGAGCCCCCGAGACCCAGTACTTC.